This T cell receptor (beta chain) was retrieved from a study of vaccination and CD4 T cells after COVID-19. About the study: Stimuli were overlapping spike peptide pools of SARS-CoV-2 and three common cold coronaviruses (HCoV-NL63, HCoV-OC43, HCoV-229E).

Specified treatment: approximately 9-day PBMC culture with coronavirus spike peptide pools or control peptides (ViraFEST assay). Cells were cultured for about ten days, and then CD4+ T cells were isolated by negative selection. This clonotype has more than one count but fewer than ten. The antigen is undetermined. This CDR3 is built from 12 residues. Germline lookup yields CDR1 MNHNS and CDR2 SASEGT. The V gene lost 6 bases and the J gene lost 2 bases, with 7 bases spanning the gap. Sequenced with the Oncomine TCR Beta short-read assay was DNA taken from cultured CD4+ T cells. The genomic DNA was obtained from cultured CD4+ T cells by extraction with the QIAamp micro DNA kit. One entry per CDR3 protein, called by TCRdb with MiXCR from the PCR reads. This sample yields some 25,000 distinct CDR3 sequences, of which 64% are seen a single time; under 6.5% belongs to the top ten.

The source material was CD4+ T cells from blood, cultured in vitro. The chain has TRBV6-1 and TRBJ2-5; D is ambiguous. The receptor was isolated from a human donor who had recovered from COVID-19. The chain's CDR3 is CASRQSQETQYF. The CDR3 DNA follows: TGTGCCAGCAGACAGAGTCAAGAGACCCAGTACTTC.